This T cell receptor beta chain appears in the sequencing data of a study of blood T cell repertoires in COVID-19. Sequenced by immunoSEQ multiplex PCR; TCRdb stores in-frame clones only, minus some. This sample carries fewer than 15,000 clones, 70% to 90% of them seen once, and the ten largest clones take approximately 2.5%. CDR3 length equals 15 residues. The chain joins TRBV1 to TRBJ2-5; the table's D call TRBD2 went unverified against the DNA. TRBV1 is a known pseudogene. This clonotype was obtained from a human donor in a cohort sampled during active COVID-19. Sequencing was performed on peripheral blood. The CDR3: CTSSHPPGLRETQYF. The CDR3 DNA sequence: TGCACCAGCAGCCACCCGCCGGGACTAAGGGAGACCCAGTACTTC.